Described below is a single TCR beta chain sequence and its context. DNA at approximately 200 ng, about 30,000 T cell genomes, went into sorted-subset replicate PCRs. The table came from immunoSEQ multiplex PCR; TCRdb's copy has only in-frame clones and leaves some out. The sample lists approximately 2,200,000 clones; approximately 94% were seen once. These data are taken from a study of shared clonotypes between healthy human individuals. Positive CCR7 selection of CD45RO-negative cells yielded the naive CD8 cells, and terminally differentiated effector memory CD45RA+ cells were excluded. Germline V gene lookup returns CDR1 SGHRS and CDR2 YFSETQ. V lost 1 base and J 5 bases, leaving 13 bases between the germline ends. This CDR3 is built from 15 residues.

Material for sequencing was naive CD8+ T cells from PBMCs. This TCR was recovered from a man aged 18 to 35 in good health. Some clones in this sample may be carry-over from other donors' samples. The rearrangement uses TRBV5-1 and TRBJ2-1; maybe TRBD2 (6 bases). The CDR3 coding sequence is TGCGCCAGCAGCTTGTTCGGGGGATTTAACAATGAGCAGTTCTTC. It codes for CASSLFGGFNNEQFF.